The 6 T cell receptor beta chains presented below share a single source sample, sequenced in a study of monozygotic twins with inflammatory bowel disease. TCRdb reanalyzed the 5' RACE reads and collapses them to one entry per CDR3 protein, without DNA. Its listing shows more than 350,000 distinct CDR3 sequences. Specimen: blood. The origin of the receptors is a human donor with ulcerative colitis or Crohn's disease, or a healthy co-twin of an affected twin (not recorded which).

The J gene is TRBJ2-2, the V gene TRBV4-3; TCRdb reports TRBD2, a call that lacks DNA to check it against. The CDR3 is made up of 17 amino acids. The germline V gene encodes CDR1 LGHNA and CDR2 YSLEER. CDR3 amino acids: CASSRQSGSLATGELFF.

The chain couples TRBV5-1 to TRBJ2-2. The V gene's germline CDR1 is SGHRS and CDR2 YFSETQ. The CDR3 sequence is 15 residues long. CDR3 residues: CASSLIQVDTGELFF.

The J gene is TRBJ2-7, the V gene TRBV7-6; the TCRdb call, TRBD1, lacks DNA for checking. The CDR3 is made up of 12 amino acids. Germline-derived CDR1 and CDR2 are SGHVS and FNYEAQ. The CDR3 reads CASSQRGYEQYF.

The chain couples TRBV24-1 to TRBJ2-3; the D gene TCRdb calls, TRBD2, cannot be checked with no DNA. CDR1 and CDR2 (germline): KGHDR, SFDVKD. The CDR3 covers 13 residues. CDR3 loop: CATGLAGTDTQYF.

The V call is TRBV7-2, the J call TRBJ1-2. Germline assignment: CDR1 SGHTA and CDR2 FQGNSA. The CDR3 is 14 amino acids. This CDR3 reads CASSRGWQNYGYTF.

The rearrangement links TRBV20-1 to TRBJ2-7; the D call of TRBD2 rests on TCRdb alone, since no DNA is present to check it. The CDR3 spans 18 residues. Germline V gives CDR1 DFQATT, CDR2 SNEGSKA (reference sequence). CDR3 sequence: CSASWWTSGRALKNEQYF.